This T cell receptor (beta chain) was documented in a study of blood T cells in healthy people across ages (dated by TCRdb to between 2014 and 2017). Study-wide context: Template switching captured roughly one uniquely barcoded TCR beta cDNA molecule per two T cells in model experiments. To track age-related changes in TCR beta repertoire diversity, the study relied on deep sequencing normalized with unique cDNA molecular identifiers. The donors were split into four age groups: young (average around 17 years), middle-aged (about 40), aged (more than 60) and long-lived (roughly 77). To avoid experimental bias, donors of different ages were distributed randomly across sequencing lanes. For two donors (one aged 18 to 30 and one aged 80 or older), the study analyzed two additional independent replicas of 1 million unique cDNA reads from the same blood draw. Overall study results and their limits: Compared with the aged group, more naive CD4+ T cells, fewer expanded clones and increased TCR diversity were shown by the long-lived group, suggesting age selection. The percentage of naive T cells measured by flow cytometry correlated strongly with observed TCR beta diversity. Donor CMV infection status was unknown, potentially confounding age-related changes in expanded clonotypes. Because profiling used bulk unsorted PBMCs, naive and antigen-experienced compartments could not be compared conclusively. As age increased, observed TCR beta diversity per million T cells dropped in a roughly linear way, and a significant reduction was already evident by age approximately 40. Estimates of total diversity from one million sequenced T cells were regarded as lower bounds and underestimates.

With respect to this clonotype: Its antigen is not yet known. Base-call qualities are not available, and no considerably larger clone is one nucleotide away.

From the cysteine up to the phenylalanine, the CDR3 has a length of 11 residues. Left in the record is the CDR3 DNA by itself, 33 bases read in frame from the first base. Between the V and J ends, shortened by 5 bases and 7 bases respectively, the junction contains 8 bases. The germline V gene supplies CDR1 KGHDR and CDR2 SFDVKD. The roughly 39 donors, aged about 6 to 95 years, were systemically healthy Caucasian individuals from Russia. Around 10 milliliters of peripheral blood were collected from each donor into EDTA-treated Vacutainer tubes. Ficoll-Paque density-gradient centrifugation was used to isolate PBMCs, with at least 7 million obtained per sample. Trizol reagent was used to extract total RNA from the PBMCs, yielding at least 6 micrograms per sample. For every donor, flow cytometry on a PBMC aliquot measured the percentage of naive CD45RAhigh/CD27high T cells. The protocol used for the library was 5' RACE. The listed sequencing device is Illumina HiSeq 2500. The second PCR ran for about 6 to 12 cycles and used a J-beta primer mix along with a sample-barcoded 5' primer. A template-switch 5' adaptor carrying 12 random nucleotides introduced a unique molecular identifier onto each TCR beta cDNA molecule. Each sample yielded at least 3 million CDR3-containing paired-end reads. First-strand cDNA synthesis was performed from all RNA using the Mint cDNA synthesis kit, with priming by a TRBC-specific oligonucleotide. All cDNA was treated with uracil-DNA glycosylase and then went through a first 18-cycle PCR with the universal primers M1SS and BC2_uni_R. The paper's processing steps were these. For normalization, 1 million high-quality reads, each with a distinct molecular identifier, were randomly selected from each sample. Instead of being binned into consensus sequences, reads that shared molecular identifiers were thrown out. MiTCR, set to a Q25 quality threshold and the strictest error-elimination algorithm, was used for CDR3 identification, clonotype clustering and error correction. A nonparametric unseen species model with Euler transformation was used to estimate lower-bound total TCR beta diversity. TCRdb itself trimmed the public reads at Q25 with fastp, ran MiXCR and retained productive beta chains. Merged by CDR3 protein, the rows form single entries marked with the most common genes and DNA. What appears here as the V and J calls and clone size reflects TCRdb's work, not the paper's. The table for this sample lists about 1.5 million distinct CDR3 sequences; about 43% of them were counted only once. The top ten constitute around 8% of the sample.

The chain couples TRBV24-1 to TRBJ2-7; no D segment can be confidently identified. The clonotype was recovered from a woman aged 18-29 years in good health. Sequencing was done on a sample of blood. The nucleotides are TGTGCCACCAGTGGTGATACTGAGCAGTACTTC. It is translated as CATSGDTEQYF.